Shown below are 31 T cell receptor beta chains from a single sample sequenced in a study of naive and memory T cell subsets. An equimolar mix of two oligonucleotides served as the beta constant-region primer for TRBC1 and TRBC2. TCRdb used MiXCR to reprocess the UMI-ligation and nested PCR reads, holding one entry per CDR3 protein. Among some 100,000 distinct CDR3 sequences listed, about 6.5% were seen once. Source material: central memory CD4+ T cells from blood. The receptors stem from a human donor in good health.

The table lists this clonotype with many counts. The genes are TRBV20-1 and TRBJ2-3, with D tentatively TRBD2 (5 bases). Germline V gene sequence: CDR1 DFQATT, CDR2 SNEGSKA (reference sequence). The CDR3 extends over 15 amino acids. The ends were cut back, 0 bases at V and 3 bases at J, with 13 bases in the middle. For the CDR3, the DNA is TGCAGTGCTAGAGATCCCCGGGGTCCTACAGATACGCAGTATTTT. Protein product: CSARDPRGPTDTQYF.

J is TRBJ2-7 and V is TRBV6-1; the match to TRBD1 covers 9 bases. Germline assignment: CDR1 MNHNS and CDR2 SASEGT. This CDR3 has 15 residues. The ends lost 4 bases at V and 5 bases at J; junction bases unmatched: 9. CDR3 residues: CASSVRDRASDEQYF. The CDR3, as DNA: TGTGCCAGCAGTGTCCGGGACAGGGCTTCGGACGAGCAGTACTTC.

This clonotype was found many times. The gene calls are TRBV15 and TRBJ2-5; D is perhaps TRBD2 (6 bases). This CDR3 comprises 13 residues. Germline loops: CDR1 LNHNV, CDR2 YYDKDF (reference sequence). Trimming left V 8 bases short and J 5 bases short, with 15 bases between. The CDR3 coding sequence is TGTGCCACCTCGGGGCGGGGTTCGGAGACCCAGTACTTC. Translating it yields CATSGRGSETQYF.

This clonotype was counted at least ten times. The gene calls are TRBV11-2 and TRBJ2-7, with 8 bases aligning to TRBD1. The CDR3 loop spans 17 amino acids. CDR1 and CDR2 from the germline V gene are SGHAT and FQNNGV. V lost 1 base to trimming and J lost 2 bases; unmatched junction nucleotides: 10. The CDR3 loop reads CASSLVSSGGAPYEQYF. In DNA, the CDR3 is TGTGCCAGCAGCTTAGTTAGTTCAGGGGGCGCGCCCTACGAGCAGTACTTC.

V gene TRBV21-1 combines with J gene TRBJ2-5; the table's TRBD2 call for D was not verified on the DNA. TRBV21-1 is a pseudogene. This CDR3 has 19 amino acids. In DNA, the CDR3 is TGTGCCAGCAGCTTAGGGACTAGCGGGAGGGGACGGTTTAGAGAGACCCAGTACTTC. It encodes CASSLGTSGRGRFRETQYF.

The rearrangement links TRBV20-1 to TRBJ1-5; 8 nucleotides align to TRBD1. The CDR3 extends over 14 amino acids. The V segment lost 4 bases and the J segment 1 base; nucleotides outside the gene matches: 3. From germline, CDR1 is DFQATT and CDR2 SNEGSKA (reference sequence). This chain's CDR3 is CSAKDRESNQPQHF. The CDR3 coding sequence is TGCAGTGCTAAGGACAGGGAAAGCAATCAGCCCCAGCATTTT.

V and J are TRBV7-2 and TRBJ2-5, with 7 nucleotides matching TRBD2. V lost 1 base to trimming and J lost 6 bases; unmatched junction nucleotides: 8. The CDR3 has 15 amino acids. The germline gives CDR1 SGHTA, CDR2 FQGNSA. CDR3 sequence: CASSLGGGLEQTQYF. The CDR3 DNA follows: TGTGCCAGCAGCTTAGGGGGAGGGTTGGAACAGACCCAGTACTTC.

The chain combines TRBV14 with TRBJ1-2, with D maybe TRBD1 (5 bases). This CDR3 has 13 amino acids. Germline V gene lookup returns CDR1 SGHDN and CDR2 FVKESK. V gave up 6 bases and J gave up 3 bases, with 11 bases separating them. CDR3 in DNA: TGTGCCAGCAGTCGGGACCGATACTATGGCTACACCTTC. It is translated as CASSRDRYYGYTF.

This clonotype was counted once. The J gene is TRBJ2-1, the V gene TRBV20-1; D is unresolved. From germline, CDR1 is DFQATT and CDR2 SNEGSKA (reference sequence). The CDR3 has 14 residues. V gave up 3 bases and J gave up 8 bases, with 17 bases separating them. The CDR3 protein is CSASARTHRDEQFF. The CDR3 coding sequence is TGCAGTGCTAGCGCGAGGACCCATAGGGATGAGCAGTTCTTC.

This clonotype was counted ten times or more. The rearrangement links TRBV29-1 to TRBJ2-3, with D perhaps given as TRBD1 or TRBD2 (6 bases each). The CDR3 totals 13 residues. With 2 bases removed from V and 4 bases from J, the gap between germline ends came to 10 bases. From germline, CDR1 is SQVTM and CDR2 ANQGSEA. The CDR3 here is CSVERGAADTQYF. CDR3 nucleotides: TGCAGCGTTGAAAGGGGGGCCGCAGATACGCAGTATTTT.

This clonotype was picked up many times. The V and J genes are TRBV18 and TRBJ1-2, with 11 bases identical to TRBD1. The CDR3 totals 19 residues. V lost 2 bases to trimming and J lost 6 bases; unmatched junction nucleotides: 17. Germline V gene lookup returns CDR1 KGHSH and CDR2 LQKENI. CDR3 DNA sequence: TGTGCCAGCTCACCATTCCCGGGACAGGGGGATATGGTCGGGAATGGCTACACCTTC. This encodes CASSPFPGQGDMVGNGYTF.

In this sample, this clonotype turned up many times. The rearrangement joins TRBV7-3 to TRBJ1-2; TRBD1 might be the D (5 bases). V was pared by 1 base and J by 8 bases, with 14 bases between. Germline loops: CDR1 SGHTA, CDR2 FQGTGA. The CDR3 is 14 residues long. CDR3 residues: CASSLNPQGGGYTF. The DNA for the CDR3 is TGTGCCAGCAGCTTAAACCCCCAGGGAGGCGGCTACACCTTC.

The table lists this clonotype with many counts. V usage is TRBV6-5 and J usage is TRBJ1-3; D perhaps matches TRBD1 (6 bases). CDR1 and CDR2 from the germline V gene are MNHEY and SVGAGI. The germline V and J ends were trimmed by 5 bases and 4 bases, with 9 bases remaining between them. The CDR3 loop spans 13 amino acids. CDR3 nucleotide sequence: TGTGCCAGCAGTCCCGGGACAGGAAACACCATATATTTT. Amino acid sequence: CASSPGTGNTIYF.

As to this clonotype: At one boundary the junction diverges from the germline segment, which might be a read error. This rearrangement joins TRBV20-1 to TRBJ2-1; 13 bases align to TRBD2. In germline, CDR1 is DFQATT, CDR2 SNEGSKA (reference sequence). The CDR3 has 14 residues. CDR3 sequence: CSARGLAGVGEQFF. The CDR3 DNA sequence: TGCAGTGCCAGAGGACTAGCGGGGGTCGGTGAGCAGTTCTTC.

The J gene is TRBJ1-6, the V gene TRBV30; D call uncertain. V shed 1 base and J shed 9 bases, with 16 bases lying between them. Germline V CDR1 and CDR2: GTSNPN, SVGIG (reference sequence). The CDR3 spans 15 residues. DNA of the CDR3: TGTGCCTGGAGTGCCTACGACGGACGGGGTTCACCCCTCCACTTT. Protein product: CAWSAYDGRGSPLHF.

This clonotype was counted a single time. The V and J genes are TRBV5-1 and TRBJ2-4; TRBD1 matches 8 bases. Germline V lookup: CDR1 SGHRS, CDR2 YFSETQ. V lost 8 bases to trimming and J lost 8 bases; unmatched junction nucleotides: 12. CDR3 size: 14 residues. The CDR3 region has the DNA TGCGCCAGTTGGAAGCAGGGGGCGAGTGACATTCAGTACTTC. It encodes CASWKQGASDIQYF. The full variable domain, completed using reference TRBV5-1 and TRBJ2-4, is KAGVTQTPRYLIKTRGQQVTLSCSPISGHRSVSWYQQTPGQGLQFLFEYFSETQRNKGNFPGRFSGRQFSNSRSEMNVSTLELGDSALYLCASWKQGASDIQYFGAGTRLSVL.

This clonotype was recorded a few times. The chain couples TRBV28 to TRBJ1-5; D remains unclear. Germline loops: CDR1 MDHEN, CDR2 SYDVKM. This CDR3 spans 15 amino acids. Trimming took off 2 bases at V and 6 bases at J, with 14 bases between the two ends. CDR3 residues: CASSLISDSRQPQHF. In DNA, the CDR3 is TGTGCCAGCAGTTTAATATCGGATTCTCGTCAGCCCCAGCATTTT.

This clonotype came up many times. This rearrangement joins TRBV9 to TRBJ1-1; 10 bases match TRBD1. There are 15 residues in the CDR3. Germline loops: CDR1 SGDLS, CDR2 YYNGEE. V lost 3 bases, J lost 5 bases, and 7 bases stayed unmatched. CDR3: CASSGRQGAWTEAFF. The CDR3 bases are TGTGCCAGCAGCGGAAGACAGGGGGCATGGACTGAAGCTTTCTTT.

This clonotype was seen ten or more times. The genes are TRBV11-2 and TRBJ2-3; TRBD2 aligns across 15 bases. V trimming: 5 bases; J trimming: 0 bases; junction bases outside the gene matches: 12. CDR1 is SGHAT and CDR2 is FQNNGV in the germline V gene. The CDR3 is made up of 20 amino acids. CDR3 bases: TGTGCCAGCAGCACCCTCCGGACTAGCGGGAGGGTTGCTAGCACAGATACGCAGTATTTT. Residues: CASSTLRTSGRVASTDTQYF.

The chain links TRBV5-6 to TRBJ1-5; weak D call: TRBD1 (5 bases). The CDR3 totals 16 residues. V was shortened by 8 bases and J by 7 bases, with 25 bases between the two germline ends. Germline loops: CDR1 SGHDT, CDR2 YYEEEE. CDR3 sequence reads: CASTDSRQPRGQPQHF. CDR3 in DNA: TGTGCCAGTACAGACTCCCGGCAGCCACGGGGGCAGCCCCAGCATTTT.

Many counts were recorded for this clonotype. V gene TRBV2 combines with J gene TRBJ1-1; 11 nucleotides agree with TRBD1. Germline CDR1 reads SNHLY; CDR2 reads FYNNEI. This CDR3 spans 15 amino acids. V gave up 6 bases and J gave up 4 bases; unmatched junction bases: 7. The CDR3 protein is CASRGTGGAATEAFF. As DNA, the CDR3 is TGTGCCAGCAGGGGGACAGGGGGAGCCGCCACTGAAGCTTTCTTT.

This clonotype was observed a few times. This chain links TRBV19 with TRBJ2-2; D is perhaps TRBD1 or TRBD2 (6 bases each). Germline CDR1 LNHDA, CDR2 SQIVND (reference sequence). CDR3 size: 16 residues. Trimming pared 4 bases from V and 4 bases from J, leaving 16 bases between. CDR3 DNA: TGTGCCAGTAGTACGACCGTTGGGGGGCCCACCGGGGAGCTGTTTTTT. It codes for CASSTTVGGPTGELFF.

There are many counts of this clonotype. DNA of the CDR3: TGTGCCAGCAGCTTGACAGGACGAGGAATACTTAATGAAAAACTGTTTTTT. Amino acid sequence: CASSLTGRGILNEKLFF. V is TRBV7-8 and J is TRBJ1-4; TRBD1 is a possible D gene (6 bases). Looked up from germline, CDR1 is SGHVS and CDR2 is FQNEAQ. The CDR3 is 17 residues long. V lost 3 bases, J lost 4 bases, and 18 bases lay in between.

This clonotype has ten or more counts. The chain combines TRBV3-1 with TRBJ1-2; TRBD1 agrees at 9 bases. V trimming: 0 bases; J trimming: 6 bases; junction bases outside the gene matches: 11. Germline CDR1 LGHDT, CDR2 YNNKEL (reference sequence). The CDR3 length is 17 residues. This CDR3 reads CASSQEGLGQGRDGYTF. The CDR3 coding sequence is TGTGCCAGCAGCCAAGAAGGACTGGGACAGGGAAGGGATGGCTACACCTTC. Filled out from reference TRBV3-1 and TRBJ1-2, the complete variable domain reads DTAVSQTPKYLVTQMGNDKSIKCEQNLGHDTMYWYKQDSKKFLKIMFSYNNKELIINETVPNRFSPKSPDKAHLNLHINSLELGDSAVYFCASSQEGLGQGRDGYTFGSGTRLTVV.

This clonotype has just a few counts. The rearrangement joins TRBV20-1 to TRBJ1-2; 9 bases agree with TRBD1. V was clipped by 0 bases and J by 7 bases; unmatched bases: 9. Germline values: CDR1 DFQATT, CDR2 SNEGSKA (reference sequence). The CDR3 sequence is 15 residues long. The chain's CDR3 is CSARDVTGGFGGYTF. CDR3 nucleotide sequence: TGCAGTGCTAGAGACGTAACAGGGGGCTTCGGTGGCTACACCTTC.

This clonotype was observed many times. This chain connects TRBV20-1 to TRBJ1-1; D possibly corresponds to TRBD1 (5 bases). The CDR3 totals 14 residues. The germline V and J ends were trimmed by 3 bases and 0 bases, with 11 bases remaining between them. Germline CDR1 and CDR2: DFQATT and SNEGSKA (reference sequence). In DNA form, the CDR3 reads TGCAGTGCTAGGAAGACAGTCCTGAACACTGAAGCTTTCTTT. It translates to CSARKTVLNTEAFF.

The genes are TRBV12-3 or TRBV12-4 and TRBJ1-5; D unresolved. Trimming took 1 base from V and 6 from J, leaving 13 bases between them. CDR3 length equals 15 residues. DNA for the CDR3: TGTGCCAGCAGTTTAGTTAGGAGGGCCGGTCAGCCCCAGCATTTT. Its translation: CASSLVRRAGQPQHF.

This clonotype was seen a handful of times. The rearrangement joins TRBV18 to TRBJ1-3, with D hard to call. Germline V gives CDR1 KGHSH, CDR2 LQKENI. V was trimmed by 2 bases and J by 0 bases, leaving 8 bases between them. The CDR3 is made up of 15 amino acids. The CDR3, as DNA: TGTGCCAGCTCACCATGGGAGAGCTCTGGAAACACCATATATTTT. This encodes CASSPWESSGNTIYF.

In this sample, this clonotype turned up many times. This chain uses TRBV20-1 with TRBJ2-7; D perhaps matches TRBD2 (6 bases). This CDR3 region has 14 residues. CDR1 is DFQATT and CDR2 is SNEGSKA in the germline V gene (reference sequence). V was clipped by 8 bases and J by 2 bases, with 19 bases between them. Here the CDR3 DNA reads TGCAGTATCCCGGGGGAAGGGAAAACCTACGAGCAGTACTTC. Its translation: CSIPGEGKTYEQYF.

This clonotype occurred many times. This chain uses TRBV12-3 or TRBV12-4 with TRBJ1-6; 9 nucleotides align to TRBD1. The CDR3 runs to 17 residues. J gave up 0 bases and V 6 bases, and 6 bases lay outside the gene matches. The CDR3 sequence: CASSRQTGGSYNSPLHF. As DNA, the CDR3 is TGTGCCAGCAGCCGCCAGACAGGGGGCTCCTATAATTCACCCCTCCACTTT.

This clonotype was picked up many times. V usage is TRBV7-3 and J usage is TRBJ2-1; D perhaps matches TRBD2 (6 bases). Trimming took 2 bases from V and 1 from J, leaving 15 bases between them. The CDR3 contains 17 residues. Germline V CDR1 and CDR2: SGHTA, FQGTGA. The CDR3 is CASSLYGGELSYNEQFF. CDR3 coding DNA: TGTGCCAGCAGCTTATACGGGGGAGAGCTTTCCTACAATGAGCAGTTCTTC.